This record looks at one TCR beta chain sequence and its context. The sample comes from a study of blood T cell repertoires in COVID-19. The overall study: T cells, B-cell-depleted T cells, or PBMCs supplied cDNA or gDNA.

Measured with immunoSEQ multiplex PCR; TCRdb has only the in-frame clones, and not every one. The table records about 62,000 clones, 80% to 90% of them present only once. This TCR was sampled from a woman older than 75 with acute or convalescent COVID-19. Sequences were obtained from peripheral blood.

Here the CDR3 DNA reads TGTGCCAGCTCACCACCGCAAGCGGGGGCTTCCCTTACGAAGCAGTACTTC. It yields the protein CASSPPQAGASLTKQYF. The J gene is TRBJ2-7, the V gene TRBV18; TRBD2 aligns across 8 bases. The germline V gene encodes CDR1 KGHSH and CDR2 LQKENI. The trim removed 0 bases at V and 8 bases at J, leaving 15 bases unmatched. CDR3 size: 17 residues.